A selection of T cell receptor beta chains follows, all from one sample in a study of cytomegalovirus exposure and HLA in healthy donors. Measured with immunoSEQ multiplex PCR; TCRdb has only the in-frame clones, and not every one. Seen here are roughly 71,000 clones, 60% to 65% observed once, and the top ten hold around 2.8%. Sequenced input: PBMCs. The receptors derive from a man aged 25-40 years in good health and CMV-seronegative. Both conserved end residues are part of each CDR3. Fields, in order: CDR3 protein, CDR3 DNA, V gene, clone size, D gene, J gene. D genes are given only for firm matches. A row's size may be missing; if present it is once, few, many or a size class.

CASSFTNRGSNQPQHF	TGTGCCAGCAGCTTTACAAACAGGGGTAGCAATCAGCCCCAGCATTTT	TRBV7-8	.	TRBD1	TRBJ1-5
CASQWQGSYEQYF	TGTGCCAGCCAGTGGCAGGGTTCCTACGAGCAGTACTTC	TRBV2	.	.	TRBJ2-7
CASSPRGDEQYF	TGTGCCAGCAGTCCCCGCGGGGACGAGCAGTACTTC	TRBV6-5	.	.	TRBJ2-7
CSVPGQGANNEQFF	TGCAGCGTGCCGGGACAGGGGGCGAACAATGAGCAGTTCTTC	TRBV29-1	.	TRBD1	TRBJ2-1
CATSSVLGAGTEAFF	TGTGCCACCAGCTCGGTTCTGGGGGCAGGCACTGAAGCTTTCTTT	TRBV15	few	.	TRBJ1-1
CASSPGWGAYEQYF	TGTGCCAGCAGCCCGGGTTGGGGGGCCTACGAGCAGTACTTC	TRBV13	.	.	TRBJ2-7
CASSFDSPNTEAFF	TGCGCCAGCAGCTTTGACTCCCCAAACACTGAAGCTTTCTTT	TRBV5-1	.	.	TRBJ1-1
CASSLGQGSIDEQFF	TGCGCCAGCAGCTTGGGTCAGGGGAGCATCGATGAGCAGTTCTTC	TRBV5-1	.	.	TRBJ2-1
CAWSTPSGTAQETQYF	TGTGCCTGGAGTACGCCCTCCGGGACAGCTCAAGAGACCCAGTACTTC	TRBV30	.	TRBD1	TRBJ2-5
CASSSDWDGELFF	TGCGCCAGCAGCTCGGACTGGGACGGGGAGCTGTTTTTT	TRBV5-1	.	.	TRBJ2-2
CASSLGQGTTGTEAFF	TGCGCCAGCAGCTTAGGACAGGGGACAACGGGCACTGAAGCTTTCTTT	TRBV5-1	.	TRBD1	TRBJ1-1
CASSPFSTDTQYF	TGTGCCAGCAGCCCTTTTAGCACAGATACGCAGTATTTT	TRBV7-6	.	.	TRBJ2-3
CAASPGRGPDFYEQYF	TGCGCCGCCAGTCCGGGGCGGGGGCCCGATTTCTACGAGCAGTACTTC	TRBV10-1	.	.	TRBJ2-7
CASSSTGGYAYNEQFF	TGTGCCAGCAGCTCCACGGGGGGCTACGCCTACAATGAGCAGTTCTTC	TRBV5-4	.	.	TRBJ2-1
CASSLSTGGDYGYTF	TGTGCCAGCAGCTTATCGACAGGGGGCGACTATGGCTACACCTTC	TRBV11-1	.	TRBD1	TRBJ1-2
CASSLIRDNTEAFF	TGCGCCAGCAGCTTGATACGAGATAACACTGAAGCTTTCTTT	TRBV5-1	.	.	TRBJ1-1
CASSPGTTNTQYF	TGTGCCAGCAGCCCTGGGACTACCAATACGCAGTATTTT	TRBV7-9	.	TRBD2	TRBJ2-3
CASSREPSRLFF	TGTGCCAGCAGTCGGGAGCCGTCGAGACTGTTTTTT	TRBV6-1	few	.	TRBJ1-4
CASRPGGIYGYTF	TGTGCCAGCAGGCCGGGGGGTATCTATGGCTACACCTTC	TRBV6-5	.	.	TRBJ1-2
CASRATGGMEETQYF	TGTGCCAGCAGGGCGACAGGGGGGATGGAAGAGACCCAGTACTTC	TRBV2	.	TRBD1	TRBJ2-5
CASSFRDSQETQYF	TGTGCCAGCAGCTTCCGGGACAGCCAAGAGACCCAGTACTTC	TRBV9	.	TRBD1	TRBJ2-5
CASSIPPANTGELFF	TGTGCCAGCAGCATCCCGCCGGCGAACACCGGGGAGCTGTTTTTT	TRBV5-8	once	.	TRBJ2-2
CASSLGLASLSTDTQYF	TGTGCCAGCAGCTTGGGTCTTGCTAGCCTTAGCACAGATACGCAGTATTTT	TRBV5-4	.	.	TRBJ2-3
CASSLQGLTYNSPLHF	TGTGCCAGCAGCCTCCAGGGCCTAACCTATAATTCACCCCTCCACTTT	TRBV5-6	.	.	TRBJ1-6
CASSDAGREYPNGYTF	TGTGCCAGCAGTGACGCCGGCAGGGAATACCCAAATGGCTACACCTTC	TRBV2	few	.	TRBJ1-2
CASSVFGGGHNEQFF	TGTGCCAGCAGCGTATTTGGCGGGGGGCACAATGAGCAGTTCTTC	TRBV9	.	TRBD2	TRBJ2-1
CASSPRAMNTEAFF	TGTGCCAGCAGTCCGCGGGCTATGAACACTGAAGCTTTCTTT	TRBV6-1	.	.	TRBJ1-1
CASNGRQVGEAFF	TGTGCCAGCAACGGCAGACAGGTGGGGGAAGCTTTCTTT	TRBV7-9	.	.	TRBJ1-1